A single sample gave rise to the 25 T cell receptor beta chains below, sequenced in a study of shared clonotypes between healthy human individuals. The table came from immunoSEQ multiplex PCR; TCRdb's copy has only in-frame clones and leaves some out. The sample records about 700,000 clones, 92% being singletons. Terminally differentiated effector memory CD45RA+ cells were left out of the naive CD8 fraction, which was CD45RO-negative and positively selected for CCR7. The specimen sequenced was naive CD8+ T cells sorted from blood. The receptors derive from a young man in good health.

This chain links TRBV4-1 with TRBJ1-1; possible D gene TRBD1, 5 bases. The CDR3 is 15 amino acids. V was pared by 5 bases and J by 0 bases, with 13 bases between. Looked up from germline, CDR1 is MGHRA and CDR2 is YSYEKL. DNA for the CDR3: TGCGCCAGCAGCTCAGGCTCGACAGTGAACACTGAAGCTTTCTTT. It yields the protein CASSSGSTVNTEAFF.

CDR3 sequence reads: CASSITPGTSGDNEQFF. In DNA form, the CDR3 reads TGTGCCAGTAGTATCACCCCCGGGACTAGCGGGGACAATGAGCAGTTCTTC. V usage is TRBV19 and J usage is TRBJ2-1; TRBD2 agrees at 13 bases. This CDR3 spans 17 amino acids. Per germline, CDR1 LNHDA and CDR2 SQIVND (reference sequence). With V trimmed by 3 bases and J by 5 bases, 7 bases remained unmatched.

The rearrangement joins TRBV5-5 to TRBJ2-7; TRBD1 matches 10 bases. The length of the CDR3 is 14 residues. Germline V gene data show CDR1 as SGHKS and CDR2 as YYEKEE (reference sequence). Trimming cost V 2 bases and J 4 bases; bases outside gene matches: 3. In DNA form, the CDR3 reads TGTGCCAGCAGCTTAGGACAGGGGGGTTACGAGCAGTACTTC. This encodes CASSLGQGGYEQYF.

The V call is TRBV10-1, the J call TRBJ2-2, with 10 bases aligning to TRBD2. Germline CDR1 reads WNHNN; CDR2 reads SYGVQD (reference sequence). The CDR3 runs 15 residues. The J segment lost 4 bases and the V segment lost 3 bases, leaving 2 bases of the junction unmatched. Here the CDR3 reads CASSELAGITGELFF. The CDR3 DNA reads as TGCGCCAGCAGTGAACTAGCGGGGATCACCGGGGAGCTGTTTTTT.

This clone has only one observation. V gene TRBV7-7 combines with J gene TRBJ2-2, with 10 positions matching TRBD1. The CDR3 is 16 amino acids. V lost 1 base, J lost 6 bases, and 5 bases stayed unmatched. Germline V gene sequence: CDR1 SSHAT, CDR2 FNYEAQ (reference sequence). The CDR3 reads CASSLGTGGMAGELFF. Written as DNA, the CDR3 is TGTGCCAGCAGCTTAGGGACAGGGGGAATGGCCGGGGAGCTGTTTTTT. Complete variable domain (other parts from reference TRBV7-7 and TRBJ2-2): GAGVSQSPRYKVTKRGQDVTLRCDPISSHATLYWYQQALGQGPEFLTYFNYEAQPDKSGLPSDRFSAERPEGSISTLTIQRTEQRDSAMYRCASSLGTGGMAGELFFGEGSRLTVL.

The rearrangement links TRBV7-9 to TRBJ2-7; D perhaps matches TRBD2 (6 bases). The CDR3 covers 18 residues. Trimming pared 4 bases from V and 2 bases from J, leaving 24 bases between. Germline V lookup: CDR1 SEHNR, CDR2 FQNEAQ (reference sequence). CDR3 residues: CASSSPPVAERVPYEQYF. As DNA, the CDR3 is TGTGCCAGCAGCTCTCCTCCGGTCGCGGAGCGGGTCCCCTACGAGCAGTACTTC.

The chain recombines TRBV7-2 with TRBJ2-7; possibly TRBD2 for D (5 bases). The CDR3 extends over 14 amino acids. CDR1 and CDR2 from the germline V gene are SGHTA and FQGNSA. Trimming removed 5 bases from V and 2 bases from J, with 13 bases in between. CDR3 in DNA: TGTGCCAGCAGCCTCACGGGGAGCCCCTACGAGCAGTACTTC. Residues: CASSLTGSPYEQYF.

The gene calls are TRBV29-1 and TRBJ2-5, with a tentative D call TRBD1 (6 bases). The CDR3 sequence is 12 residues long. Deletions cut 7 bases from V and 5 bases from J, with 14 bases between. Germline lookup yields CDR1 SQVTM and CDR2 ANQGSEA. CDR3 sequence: CSARGTMETQYF. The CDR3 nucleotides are TGCAGCGCCAGGGGCACGATGGAGACCCAGTACTTC.

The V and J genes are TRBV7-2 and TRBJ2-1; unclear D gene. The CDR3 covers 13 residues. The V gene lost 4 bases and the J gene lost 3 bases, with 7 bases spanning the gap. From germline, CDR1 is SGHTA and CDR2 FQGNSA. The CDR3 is CASSSDLYNEQFF. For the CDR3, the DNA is TGTGCCAGCAGCTCCGATCTCTACAATGAGCAGTTCTTC. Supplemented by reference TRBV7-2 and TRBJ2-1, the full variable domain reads GAGVSQSPSNKVTEKGKDVELRCDPISGHTALYWYRQSLGQGLEFLIYFQGNSAPDKSGLPSDRFSAERTGGSVSTLTIQRTQQEDSAVYLCASSSDLYNEQFFGPGTRLTVL.

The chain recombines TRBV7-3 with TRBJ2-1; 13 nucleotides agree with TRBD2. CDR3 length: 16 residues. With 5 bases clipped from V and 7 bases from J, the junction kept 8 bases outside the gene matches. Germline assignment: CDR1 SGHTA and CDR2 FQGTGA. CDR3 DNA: TGTGCCAGCAGCCGCAGACTAGCGGGAGGCCCAAATGAGCAGTTCTTC. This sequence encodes CASSRRLAGGPNEQFF.

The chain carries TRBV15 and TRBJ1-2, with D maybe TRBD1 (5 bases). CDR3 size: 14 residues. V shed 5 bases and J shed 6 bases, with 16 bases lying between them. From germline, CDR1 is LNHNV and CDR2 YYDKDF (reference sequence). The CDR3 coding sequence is TGTGCCACCAGCGGAAGGGTCGGCAGGGATGGCTACACCTTC. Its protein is CATSGRVGRDGYTF.

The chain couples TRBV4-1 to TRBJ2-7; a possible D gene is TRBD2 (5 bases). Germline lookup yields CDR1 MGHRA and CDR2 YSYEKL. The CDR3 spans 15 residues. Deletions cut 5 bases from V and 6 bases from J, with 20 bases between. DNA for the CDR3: TGCGCCAGCAGCGTTCGGGTAGCGAGCTGGGGCGAGCAGTACTTC. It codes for CASSVRVASWGEQYF.

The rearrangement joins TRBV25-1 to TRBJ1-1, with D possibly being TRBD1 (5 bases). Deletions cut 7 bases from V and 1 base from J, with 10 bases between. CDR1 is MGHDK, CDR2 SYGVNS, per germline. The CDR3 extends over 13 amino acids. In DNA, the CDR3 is TGTGCCAGCACTACCGGACAGAACACTGAAGCTTTCTTT. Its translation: CASTTGQNTEAFF.

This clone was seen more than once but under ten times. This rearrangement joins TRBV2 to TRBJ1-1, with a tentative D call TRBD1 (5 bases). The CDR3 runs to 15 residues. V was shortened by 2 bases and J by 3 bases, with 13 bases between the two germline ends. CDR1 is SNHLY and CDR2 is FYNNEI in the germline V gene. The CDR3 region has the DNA TGTGCCAGCAGTGAATATGGGGGACGGGACACTGAAGCTTTCTTT. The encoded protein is CASSEYGGRDTEAFF.

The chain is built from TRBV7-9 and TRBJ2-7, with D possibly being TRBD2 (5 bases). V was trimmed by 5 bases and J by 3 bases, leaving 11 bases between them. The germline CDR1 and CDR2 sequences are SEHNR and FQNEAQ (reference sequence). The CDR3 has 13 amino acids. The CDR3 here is CASSPVGGYEQYF. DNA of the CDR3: TGTGCCAGCAGCCCAGTCGGAGGCTACGAGCAGTACTTC. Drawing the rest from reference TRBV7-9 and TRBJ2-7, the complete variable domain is DTGVSQNPRHKITKRGQNVTFRCDPISEHNRLYWYRQTLGQGPEFLTYFQNEAQLEKSRLLSDRFSAERPKGSFSTLEIQRTEQGDSAMYLCASSPVGGYEQYFGPGTRLTVT.

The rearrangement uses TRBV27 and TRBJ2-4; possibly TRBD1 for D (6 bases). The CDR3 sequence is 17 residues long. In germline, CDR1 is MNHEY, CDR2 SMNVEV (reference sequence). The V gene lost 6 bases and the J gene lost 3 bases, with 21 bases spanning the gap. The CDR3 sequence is CASRGVRGLEGKNIQYF. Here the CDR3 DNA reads TGTGCCAGCAGGGGGGTCAGGGGCCTCGAAGGCAAAAACATTCAGTACTTC.

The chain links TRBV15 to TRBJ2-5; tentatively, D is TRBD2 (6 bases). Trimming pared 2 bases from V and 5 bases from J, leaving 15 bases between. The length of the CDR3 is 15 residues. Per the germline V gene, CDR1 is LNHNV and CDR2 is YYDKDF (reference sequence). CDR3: CATSRYGGGMETQYF. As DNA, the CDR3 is TGTGCCACCAGCAGATACGGGGGAGGTATGGAGACCCAGTACTTC.

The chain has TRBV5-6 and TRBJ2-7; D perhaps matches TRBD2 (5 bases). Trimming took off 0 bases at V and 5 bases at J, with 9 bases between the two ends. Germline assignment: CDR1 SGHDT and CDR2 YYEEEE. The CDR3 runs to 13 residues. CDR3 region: CASSLVGRDEQYF. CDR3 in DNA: TGTGCCAGCAGCTTGGTAGGGCGGGACGAGCAGTACTTC.

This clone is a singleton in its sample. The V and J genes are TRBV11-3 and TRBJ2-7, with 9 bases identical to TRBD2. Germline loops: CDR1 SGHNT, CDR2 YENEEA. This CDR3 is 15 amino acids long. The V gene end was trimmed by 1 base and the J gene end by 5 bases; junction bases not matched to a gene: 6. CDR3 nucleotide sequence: TGTGCCAGCAGCTTAGGGCGGGAGGGGTTCGACGAGCAGTACTTC. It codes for CASSLGREGFDEQYF.

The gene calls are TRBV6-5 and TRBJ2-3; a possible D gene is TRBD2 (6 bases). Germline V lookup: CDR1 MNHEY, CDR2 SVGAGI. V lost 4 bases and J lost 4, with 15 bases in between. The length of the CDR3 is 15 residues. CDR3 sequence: CASSLGGGNPDTQYF. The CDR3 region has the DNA TGTGCCAGCAGTTTGGGGGGAGGTAATCCAGATACGCAGTATTTT.

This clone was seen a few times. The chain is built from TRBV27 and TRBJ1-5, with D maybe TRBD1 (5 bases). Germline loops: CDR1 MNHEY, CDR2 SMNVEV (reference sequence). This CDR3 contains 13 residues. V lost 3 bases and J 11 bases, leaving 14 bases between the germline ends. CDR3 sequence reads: CASSFSQGRTQHF. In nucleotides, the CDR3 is TGTGCCAGCAGTTTCAGCCAGGGCCGGACCCAGCATTTT.

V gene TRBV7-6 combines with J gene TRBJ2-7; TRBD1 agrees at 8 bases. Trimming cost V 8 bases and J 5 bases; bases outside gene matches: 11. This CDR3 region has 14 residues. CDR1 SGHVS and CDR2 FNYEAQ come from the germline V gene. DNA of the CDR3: TGTGCCAGCCGAAACAGGGGGTCTAGAGACGAGCAGTACTTC. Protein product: CASRNRGSRDEQYF.

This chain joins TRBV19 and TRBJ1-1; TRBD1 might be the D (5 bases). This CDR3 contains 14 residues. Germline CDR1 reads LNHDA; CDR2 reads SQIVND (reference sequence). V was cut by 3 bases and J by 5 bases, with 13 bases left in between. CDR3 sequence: CASSMAGYLTEAFF. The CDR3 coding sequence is TGTGCCAGTAGTATGGCAGGGTATTTGACTGAAGCTTTCTTT.

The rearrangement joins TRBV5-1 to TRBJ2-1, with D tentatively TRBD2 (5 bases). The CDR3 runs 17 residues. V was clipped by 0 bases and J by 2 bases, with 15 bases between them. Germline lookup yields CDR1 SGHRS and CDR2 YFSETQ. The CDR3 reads CASSLALGVWTYNEQFF. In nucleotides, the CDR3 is TGCGCCAGCAGCTTGGCTCTCGGGGTTTGGACCTACAATGAGCAGTTCTTC.

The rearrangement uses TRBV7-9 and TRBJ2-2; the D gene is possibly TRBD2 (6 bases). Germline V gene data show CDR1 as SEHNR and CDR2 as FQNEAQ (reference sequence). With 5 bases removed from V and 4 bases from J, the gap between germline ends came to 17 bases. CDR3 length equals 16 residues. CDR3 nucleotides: TGTGCCAGCAGCCCAGGCTGGGAGGTGGGCACCGGGGAGCTGTTTTTT. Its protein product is CASSPGWEVGTGELFF. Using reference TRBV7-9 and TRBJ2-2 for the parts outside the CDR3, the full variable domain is DTGVSQNPRHKITKRGQNVTFRCDPISEHNRLYWYRQTLGQGPEFLTYFQNEAQLEKSRLLSDRFSAERPKGSFSTLEIQRTEQGDSAMYLCASSPGWEVGTGELFFGEGSRLTVL.